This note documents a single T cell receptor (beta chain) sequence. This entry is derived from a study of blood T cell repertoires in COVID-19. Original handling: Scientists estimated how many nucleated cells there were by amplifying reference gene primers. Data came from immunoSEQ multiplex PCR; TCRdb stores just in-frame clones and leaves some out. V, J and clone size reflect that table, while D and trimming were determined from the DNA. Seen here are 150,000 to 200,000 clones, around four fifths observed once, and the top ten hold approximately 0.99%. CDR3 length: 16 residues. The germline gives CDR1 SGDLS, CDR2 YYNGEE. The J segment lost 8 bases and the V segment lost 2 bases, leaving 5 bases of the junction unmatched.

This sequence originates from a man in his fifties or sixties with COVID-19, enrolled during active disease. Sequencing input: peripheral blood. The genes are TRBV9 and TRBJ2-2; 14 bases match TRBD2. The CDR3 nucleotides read TGTGCCAGCAGCGTCACCGGGACTAGCGGGAGTGGGGAGCTGTTTTTT. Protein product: CASSVTGTSGSGELFF.